This T cell receptor (beta chain) stems from a study of vaccination and CD4 T cells after COVID-19. The treatment is: roughly ten-day PBMC culture with coronavirus spike peptide pools or control peptides (ViraFEST assay). According to the study, CD4+ T cells from the unexposed donor were gathered ahead of the COVID-19 pandemic (2011-2018). V was cut by 9 bases and J by 4 bases, with 15 bases left in between. Germline V gene data show CDR1 as SNHLY and CDR2 as FYNNEI. The CDR3 consists of 13 residues. With the Oncomine TCR Beta short-read assay, DNA from cultured CD4+ T cells was sequenced. The template was genomic DNA from cultured CD4+ T cells. TCRdb reprocessed the PCR reads via MiXCR and lists one record per CDR3 protein. The table has over 7,500 distinct CDR3 sequences, roughly a third seen once. Points on this clonotype: Antigen: not known.

This chain links TRBV2 with TRBJ1-2, with a weak D call TRBD1 (5 bases). The sequencing sample was made of CD4+ T cells from blood, cultured in vitro. The TCR comes from a human donor in good health. CDR3 in amino acids: CARLRGGIYGYTF. As DNA, the CDR3 is TGTGCCAGGTTAAGGGGAGGAATCTATGGCTACACCTTC.